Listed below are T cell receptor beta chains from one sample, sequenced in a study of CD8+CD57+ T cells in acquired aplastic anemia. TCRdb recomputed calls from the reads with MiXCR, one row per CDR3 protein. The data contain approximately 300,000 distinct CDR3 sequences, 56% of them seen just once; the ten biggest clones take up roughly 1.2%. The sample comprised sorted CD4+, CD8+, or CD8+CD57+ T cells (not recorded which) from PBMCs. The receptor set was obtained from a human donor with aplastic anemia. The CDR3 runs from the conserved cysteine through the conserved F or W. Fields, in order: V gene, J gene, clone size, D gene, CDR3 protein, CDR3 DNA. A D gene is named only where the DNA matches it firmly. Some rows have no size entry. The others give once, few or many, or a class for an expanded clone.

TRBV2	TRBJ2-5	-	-	CASSSPLQETQYF	TGCGCCAGCAGTTCGCCCCTCCAAGAGACCCAGTACTTC
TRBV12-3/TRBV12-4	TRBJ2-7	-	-	CASSYLRDSYEQYF	TGTGCCAGCAGTTACCTTCGAGACAGCTACGAGCAGTACTTC
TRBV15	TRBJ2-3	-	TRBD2	CATSAGLAAGTDTQYF	TGTGCCACCAGCGCGGGACTAGCGGCGGGCACAGATACGCAGTATTTT
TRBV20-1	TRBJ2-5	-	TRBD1	CSASGGQGETQYF	TGCAGTGCTAGTGGGGGACAGGGGGAGACCCAGTACTTC
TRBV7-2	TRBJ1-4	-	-	CASSLVAAGNEKLFF	TGTGCCAGCAGCTTAGTTGCAGCTGGGAATGAAAAACTGTTTTTT
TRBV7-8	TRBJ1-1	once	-	CASSLDLQGTAFF	TGTGCCAGCAGCTTAGACCTCCAGGGGACAGCTTTCTTT
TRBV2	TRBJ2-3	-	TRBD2	CASKRLAGGRTDTQYF	TGTGCCAGCAAGAGACTAGCGGGAGGACGCACAGATACGCAGTATTTT
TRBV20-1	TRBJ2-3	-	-	CSANWGSNTDTQYF	TGCAGTGCGAATTGGGGGTCTAACACAGATACGCAGTATTTT
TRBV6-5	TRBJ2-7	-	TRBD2	CASSYTSDSYEQYF	TGTGCCAGCAGTTATACTAGCGACTCCTACGAGCAGTACTTC
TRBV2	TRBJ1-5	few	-	CASSVGESNQPQHF	TGTGCCAGCAGTGTGGGGGAAAGCAATCAGCCCCAGCATTTT
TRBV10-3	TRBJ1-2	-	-	CAISESLGYTF	TGTGCCATCAGTGAGTCCTTGGGCTACACCTTC
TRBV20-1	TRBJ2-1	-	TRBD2	CSASWLAGPLSYNEQFF	TGCAGTGCTAGTTGGCTAGCGGGGCCTCTCTCCTACAATGAGCAGTTCTTC
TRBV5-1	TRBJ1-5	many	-	CASSLTPTGSSNQPQHF	TGCGCCAGCAGCTTGACCCCAACAGGGTCCAGCAATCAGCCCCAGCATTTT
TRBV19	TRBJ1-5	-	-	CASSFSSNQPQHF	TGTGCCAGTAGTTTCAGTAGCAATCAGCCCCAGCATTTT
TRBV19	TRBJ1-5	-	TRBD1	CASKPIDRGNQPQHF	TGTGCCAGTAAGCCCATTGACAGGGGCAATCAGCCCCAGCATTTT
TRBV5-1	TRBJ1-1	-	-	CASSSLTLSAEAFF	TGCGCCAGCAGCTCCCTAACTTTAAGCGCTGAAGCTTTCTTT
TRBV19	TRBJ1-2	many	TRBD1	CASSTNRGRFGYTF	TGTGCCAGTAGTACAAACAGGGGGCGGTTCGGCTACACCTTC
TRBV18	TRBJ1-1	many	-	CASSPPISRYEAFF	TGTGCCAGCTCACCACCAATAAGCAGGTATGAAGCTTTCTTT
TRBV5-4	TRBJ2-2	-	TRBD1	CASSWPKGQRDTGELFF	TGTGCCAGCAGCTGGCCGAAGGGACAGAGAGACACCGGGGAGCTGTTTTTT
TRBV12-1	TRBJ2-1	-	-	CASSLYSASGMYNEQFF	TGTGCCAGCAGCTTATACTCCGCTAGCGGGATGTACAATGAGCAGTTCTTC
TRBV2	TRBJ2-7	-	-	CASSWPRRTSAYEQYF	TGTGCCAGCAGCTGGCCCCGGCGGACCTCCGCCTACGAGCAGTACTTC
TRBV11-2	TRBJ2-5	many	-	CASSLLGTPTETQYF	TGTGCCAGCAGCTTATTAGGGACACCGACGGAGACCCAGTACTTC
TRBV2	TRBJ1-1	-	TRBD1	CASTLTGVTEAFF	TGTGCCAGCACTCTAACAGGGGTGACTGAAGCTTTCTTT
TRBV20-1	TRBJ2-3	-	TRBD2	CSARTSGSRTDTQYF	TGCAGTGCTAGGACTAGCGGGAGTAGGACAGATACGCAGTATTTT
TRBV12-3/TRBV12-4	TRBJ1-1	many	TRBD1	CASSPRGHGTEAFF	TGTGCCAGCAGCCCCAGGGGGCACGGGACTGAAGCTTTCTTT
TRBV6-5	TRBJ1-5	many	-	CASSYSPRQPQHF	TGTGCCAGCAGTTACAGTCCGAGACAGCCCCAGCATTTT
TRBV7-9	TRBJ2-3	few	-	CASGQGTDTQYF	TGTGCCAGCGGCCAGGGAACAGATACGCAGTATTTT
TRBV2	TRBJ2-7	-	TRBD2	CASSAGGGGGYEQYF	TGTGCCAGCAGTGCCGGGGGTGGCGGGGGTTACGAGCAGTACTTT
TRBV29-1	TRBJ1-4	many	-	CSVEFGEKLFF	TGCAGCGTTGAGTTTGGCGAAAAACTGTTTTTT
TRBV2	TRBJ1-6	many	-	CASNWNSYNSPLHF	TGTGCCAGCAATTGGAACTCCTATAATTCACCCCTCCACTTT
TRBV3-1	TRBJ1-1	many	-	CASSQRKDTEAFF	TGTGCCAGCAGCCAACGGAAAGACACTGAAGCTTTCTTT
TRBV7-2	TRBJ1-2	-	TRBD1	CASTMDRVGGYTF	TGTGCCAGCACCATGGACAGGGTCGGGGGCTACACCTTC
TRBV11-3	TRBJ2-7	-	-	CASSLNGGNYEQYF	TGTGCCAGCAGCCTAAACGGGGGAAACTACGAGCAGTACTTC
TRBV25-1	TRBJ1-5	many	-	CASSGGGLQPQHF	TGTGCCAGCAGTGGGGGAGGGCTTCAGCCCCAGCATTTT
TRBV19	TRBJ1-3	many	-	CASRDNPGYNSGNTIYF	TGTGCCAGTAGGGACAATCCAGGGTACAACTCTGGAAACACCATATATTTT
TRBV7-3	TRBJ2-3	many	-	CASSLGGADTQYF	TGTGCCAGCAGCTTGGGTGGCGCGGATACGCAGTATTTT
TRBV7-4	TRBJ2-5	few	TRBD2	CASSLTGGRETQYF	TGTGCCAGCAGCTTAACGGGGGGGCGGGAGACCCAGTACTTC
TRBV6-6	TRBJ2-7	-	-	CASSRGRERYEQYF	TGTGCCAGCAGTCGGGGACGGGAGCGATACGAGCAGTACTTC
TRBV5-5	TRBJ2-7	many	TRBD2	CASSLGGGSGRRGYEQYF	TGTGCCAGCAGCTTGGGGGGAGGGAGCGGGAGGAGGGGTTACGAGCAGTACTTC
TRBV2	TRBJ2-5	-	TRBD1	CASSGPGGGETQYF	TGTGCCAGCAGTGGGCCAGGGGGTGGAGAGACCCAGTACTTC
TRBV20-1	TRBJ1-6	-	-	CSASPGVGNSPLHF	TGCAGTGCTAGTCCAGGGGTGGGCAATTCACCCCTCCACTTT
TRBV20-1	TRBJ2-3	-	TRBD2	CSARNSGGGRAQYF	TGCAGTGCGAGAAACAGCGGGGGAGGACGGGCGCAGTATTTT
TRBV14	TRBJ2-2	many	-	CASSQGRSRTGELFF	TGTGCCAGCAGCCAAGGGAGGAGTCGCACCGGGGAGCTGTTTTTT
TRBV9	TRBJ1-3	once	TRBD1	CASSPGTGGAGNTIYF	TGTGCCAGCAGCCCAGGGACAGGGGGCGCTGGAAACACCATATATTTT
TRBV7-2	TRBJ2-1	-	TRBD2	CASSPGTSGSDEQFF	TGTGCCAGCAGTCCCGGGACTAGCGGGAGTGATGAGCAGTTCTTC
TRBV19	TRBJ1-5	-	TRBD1	CASSTYMTGTALWPQHF	TGTGCCAGTAGTACCTATATGACCGGGACAGCCCTTTGGCCCCAGCATTTT
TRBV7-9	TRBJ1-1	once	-	CASSFLRDGNTEAFF	TGTGCCAGCAGCTTTTTACGGGACGGGAACACTGAAGCTTTCTTT
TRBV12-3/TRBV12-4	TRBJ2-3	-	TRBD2	CASSGLAGYNEQYF	TGTGCCAGCAGTGGACTAGCGGGCTACAATGAGCAGTATTTT